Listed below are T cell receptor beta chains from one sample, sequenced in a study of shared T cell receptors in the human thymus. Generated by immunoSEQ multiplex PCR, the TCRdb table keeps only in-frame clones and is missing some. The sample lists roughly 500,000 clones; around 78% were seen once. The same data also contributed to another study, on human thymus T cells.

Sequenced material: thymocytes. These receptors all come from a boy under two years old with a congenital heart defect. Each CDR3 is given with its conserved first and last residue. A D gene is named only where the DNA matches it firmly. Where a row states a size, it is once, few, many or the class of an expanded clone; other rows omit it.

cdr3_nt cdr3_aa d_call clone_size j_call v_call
TGTGCCAGCAGCTTAGACGTCCAGCGGCAGAAAGAGACCCAGTACTTC CASSLDVQRQKETQYF NA few TRBJ2-5 TRBV11-3
TGTGCCAGCAGTGGATCAAGGGGCACTGAAGCTTTCTTT CASSGSRGTEAFF NA NA TRBJ1-1 TRBV6-4
TGTGCCAGCAGCTTAAAGGGACACTTAGACGACAATGAGCAGTTCTTC CASSLKGHLDDNEQFF NA NA TRBJ2-1 TRBV7-8
TGTGCCAGCAGCTACTGGACAGGCGAATACAATCAGCCCCAGCATTTT CASSYWTGEYNQPQHF TRBD1 NA TRBJ1-5 TRBV5-8
TGTGCCAGCAGCCCGGGACAGGGCTCAGATACGCAGTATTTT CASSPGQGSDTQYF TRBD1 NA TRBJ2-3 TRBV7-8
TGTGCCAGCAGCCTCGGACTAGCGGGAAACACAGATACGCAGTATTTT CASSLGLAGNTDTQYF TRBD2 NA TRBJ2-3 TRBV4-2
TGTGCCAGCAGCCAAGTAGCGGGAGTCCACGAGCAGTTCTTC CASSQVAGVHEQFF TRBD2 once TRBJ2-1 TRBV14
TGCGCCAGCAGCCAAGAGGAAGCGACCACGAATGGCACAGATACGCAGTATTTT CASSQEEATTNGTDTQYF NA NA TRBJ2-3 TRBV4-3
TGTGCCAGCAGCCAACCCTACGCGGGAGGGTTTCGCTACGAGCAGTACTTC CASSQPYAGGFRYEQYF TRBD2 NA TRBJ2-7 TRBV4-2
TGTGCCAGCAGTGTCGACAGTACCCAAAGGAGGAACACTGAAGCTTTCTTT CASSVDSTQRRNTEAFF NA NA TRBJ1-1 TRBV27
TGTGCCAGCAGCCAAGACCCAGGACCCTCAGGGGCAGATACGCAGTATTTT CASSQDPGPSGADTQYF NA NA TRBJ2-3 TRBV4-2
TGTGCCAGCAGCTTGGGGCACTTCAGGACCGGGGAGCTGTTTTTT CASSLGHFRTGELFF NA NA TRBJ2-2 TRBV5-6
TGTGCCAGCAGCGAGACTAGCGGCAATACGCAGTATTTT CASSETSGNTQYF TRBD2 NA TRBJ2-3 TRBV11-3
TGTGCCAGCAGCGGCCCAGGGTACAATCAGCCCCAGCATTTT CASSGPGYNQPQHF NA NA TRBJ1-5 TRBV25-1
TGTGCCAGCAGTGACAGGGGCAAGAGCTCCTACGAGCAGTACTTC CASSDRGKSSYEQYF TRBD1 NA TRBJ2-7 TRBV27
TGTGCCAGCAGCCCCATCGGACTAGCGGAGACAGATACGCAGTATTTT CASSPIGLAETDTQYF TRBD2 NA TRBJ2-3 TRBV7-2
TGTGCCAGCAGCCTAGCTGAGACCGGGACTAGCGGCACATACGAGCAGTACTTC CASSLAETGTSGTYEQYF TRBD2 NA TRBJ2-7 TRBV7-2
TGTGCCAGCAGCGCGGAGCGGGATTCGGGCAATGAGCAGTTCTTC CASSAERDSGNEQFF TRBD2 NA TRBJ2-1 TRBV9
TGTGCCAGCAGTGAATTAGAGGGGGGGAGCCACTACGAGCAGTACTTC CASSELEGGSHYEQYF NA NA TRBJ2-7 TRBV25-1
TGTGCCAGTAGTCCTGGGGACTTCTCCTACAATGAGCAGTTCTTC CASSPGDFSYNEQFF NA NA TRBJ2-1 TRBV19
TGTGCCAGCAGTGGTGGGGGACTTCACTACAATGAGCAGTTCTTC CASSGGGLHYNEQFF NA NA TRBJ2-1 TRBV6-1
TGTGCCAGCAGCCTTATTGGAGGCGATACGCAGTATTTT CASSLIGGDTQYF NA NA TRBJ2-3 TRBV9
TGTGCCCCATGGGAGGGAGGTACCGGGGAGCTGTTTTTT CAPWEGGTGELFF TRBD2 NA TRBJ2-2 TRBV28
TGTGCCAGCAGCTCGGGGGCAGGGGGTATCTACGAGCAGTACTTC CASSSGAGGIYEQYF NA NA TRBJ2-7 TRBV11-3
TGTGCCAGCGCAACCGGGACAGCCCTACTAATGGGCTATGGCTACACCTTC CASATGTALLMGYGYTF TRBD1 NA TRBJ1-2 TRBV18
TGTGCCAGCAGCTTAGTGGGTAGCGGGAGAGTTATTTACGAGCAGTACTTC CASSLVGSGRVIYEQYF TRBD2 NA TRBJ2-7 TRBV7-2
TGTGCCAGCAGCTTCTCACCAGGGGGCATGGACGAGCAGTACTTC CASSFSPGGMDEQYF TRBD1 few TRBJ2-7 TRBV11-2
TGCAGCGTTGAAGAGGTGCGGGAGGGGAGGACAGATACGCAGTATTTT CSVEEVREGRTDTQYF TRBD2 NA TRBJ2-3 TRBV29-1
TGTGCCAGCAGAATGAATAGCGGGACTTACAATGAGCAGTTCTTC CASRMNSGTYNEQFF TRBD2 NA TRBJ2-1 TRBV6-1
TGTGCCAGCAGCCATGGACTGAGGAACACTGAAGCTTTCTTT CASSHGLRNTEAFF NA NA TRBJ1-1 TRBV25-1
TGTGCCAGCAGCTTGGCCCCCCCACAGGAGAACTCTGGAAACACCATATATTTT CASSLAPPQENSGNTIYF NA few TRBJ1-3 TRBV5-8
TGTGCCAGCAGTTTATCAAGGGGAAAGGACTATGGCTACACCTTC CASSLSRGKDYGYTF NA NA TRBJ1-2 TRBV28
TGTGCCAGCAGCCCCAGGGGGCTAGCGGGATACAATGAGCAGTTCTTC CASSPRGLAGYNEQFF NA NA TRBJ2-1 TRBV6-6
TGTGCCAGCAGCCCCCACGTGACAGGGGTCCAAGAGACCCAGTACTTC CASSPHVTGVQETQYF TRBD1 NA TRBJ2-5 TRBV5-6
TGCGCCAGCAGCCCCCCGAGGGGGGCGGGAGGGGGAAATGAGCAGTTCTTC CASSPPRGAGGGNEQFF TRBD2 NA TRBJ2-1 TRBV4-1
TGTGCCAGTAGCCAGAAGGGGGCCGGGGAGACCCAGTACTTC CASSQKGAGETQYF TRBD1 NA TRBJ2-5 TRBV19
TGTGCCAGCAGCCGTACCTCCGGGACAGGGGCCTACGAGCAGTACTTC CASSRTSGTGAYEQYF TRBD1 NA TRBJ2-7 TRBV5-8
TGCAGCGTTGAAGATGGGGACAGACCCTACGAGCAGTACTTC CSVEDGDRPYEQYF TRBD1 NA TRBJ2-7 TRBV29-1
TGCGCCAGCAGCCAAGATTCGGGACAGGGCCACGATTGGAACACTGAAGCTTTCTTT CASSQDSGQGHDWNTEAFF TRBD1 once TRBJ1-1 TRBV4-3
TGCGCCAGCAGTGAAGGAATAGCGGGAGGGCAAGAGACCCAGTACTTC CASSEGIAGGQETQYF TRBD2 few TRBJ2-5 TRBV10-1
TGTGCCTGGAGTTCCAGGGAAAAGGCCAACTATGGCTACACCTTC CAWSSREKANYGYTF NA NA TRBJ1-2 TRBV30
TGTGCCAGCAGCGGACAGGGTGACAGAAACACCATATATTTT CASSGQGDRNTIYF TRBD1 NA TRBJ1-3 TRBV7-2
TGTGCCAGCAGTTCTAGCGGGAGGCGGAAAAACATTCAGTACTTC CASSSSGRRKNIQYF TRBD2 NA TRBJ2-4 TRBV27
TGTGCCAGCAGCCCAAAGCCGACCACAGGGCCTAGCACAGATACGCAGTATTTT CASSPKPTTGPSTDTQYF NA NA TRBJ2-3 TRBV7-3
TGCAGCGTTGAGCGGACAGGGCGCGAGACCCAGTACTTC CSVERTGRETQYF TRBD1 NA TRBJ2-5 TRBV29-1
TGTGCCAGCAGCTTCCGTCCTAGCGGGAGGGTTCCTGGTGAGCAGTTCTTC CASSFRPSGRVPGEQFF TRBD2 NA TRBJ2-1 TRBV11-3
TGTGCCAGCAGCTTGTTTAGGGGGAGGGCCGTTGAGACCCAGTACTTC CASSLFRGRAVETQYF NA NA TRBJ2-5 TRBV5-4
TGCGCCAGCAGCTTGGCCGGACAGCCAAGGGAGCAGTACTTC CASSLAGQPREQYF NA NA TRBJ2-7 TRBV5-1
TGTGCCAGCAGAAAGGGGGCGCGGGGCTACACCTTC CASRKGARGYTF TRBD1 NA TRBJ1-2 TRBV9
TGTGCCAGCAGCGTAGCGGGGGGGGTTGGACACTACCCCCTGGGTGGCTACACCTTC CASSVAGGVGHYPLGGYTF NA once TRBJ1-2 TRBV9
TGTGCTAGCAGCTTAGGTGGTCGGCGGGGCACCGGGGAGCTGTTTTTT CASSLGGRRGTGELFF NA NA TRBJ2-2 TRBV7-7
TGTGCCTGGAGTGTAGCAGCTAGCGGGAGGGCCGGGGCAGATACGCAGTATTTT CAWSVAASGRAGADTQYF TRBD2 NA TRBJ2-3 TRBV30
TGTGCCAGCAGTTACACTAGCGACAGCGAGCAGTACTTC CASSYTSDSEQYF TRBD2 NA TRBJ2-7 TRBV6-5